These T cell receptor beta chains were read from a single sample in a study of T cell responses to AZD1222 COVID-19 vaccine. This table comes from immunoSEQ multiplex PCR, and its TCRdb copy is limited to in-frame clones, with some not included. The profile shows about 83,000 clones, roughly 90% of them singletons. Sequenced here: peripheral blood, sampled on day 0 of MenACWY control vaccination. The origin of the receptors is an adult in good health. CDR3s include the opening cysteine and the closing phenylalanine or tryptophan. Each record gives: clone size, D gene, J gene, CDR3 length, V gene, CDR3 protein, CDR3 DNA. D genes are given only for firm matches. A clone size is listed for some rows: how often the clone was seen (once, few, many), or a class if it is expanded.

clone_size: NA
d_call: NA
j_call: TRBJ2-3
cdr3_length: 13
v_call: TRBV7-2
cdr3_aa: CASSLKVEDTQYF
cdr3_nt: TGTGCCAGCAGCTTAAAGGTTGAAGATACGCAGTATTTT

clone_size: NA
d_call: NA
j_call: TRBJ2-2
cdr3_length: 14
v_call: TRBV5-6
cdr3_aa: CASSIGLPTGELFF
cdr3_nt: TGTGCCAGCAGCATCGGACTTCCCACCGGGGAGCTGTTTTTT

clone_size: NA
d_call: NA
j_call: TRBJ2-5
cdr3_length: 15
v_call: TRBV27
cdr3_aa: CASSLKPRMTETQYF
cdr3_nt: TGTGCCAGCAGCCTTAAGCCCCGAATGACCGAGACCCAGTACTTC

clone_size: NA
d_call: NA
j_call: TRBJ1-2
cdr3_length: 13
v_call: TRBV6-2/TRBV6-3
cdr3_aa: CASSYQALYGYTF
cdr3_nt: TGTGCCAGCAGTTACCAGGCGCTCTATGGCTACACCTTC

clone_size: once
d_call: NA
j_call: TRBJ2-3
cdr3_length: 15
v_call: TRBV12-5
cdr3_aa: CASGLGALSTDTQYF
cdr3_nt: TGTGCTAGTGGTTTAGGGGCCCTTAGCACAGATACGCAGTATTTT

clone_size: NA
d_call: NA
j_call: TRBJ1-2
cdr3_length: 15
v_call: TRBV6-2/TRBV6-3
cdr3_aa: CASSPWTESNYGYTF
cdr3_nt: TGTGCCAGCAGTCCCTGGACAGAATCAAACTATGGCTACACCTTC

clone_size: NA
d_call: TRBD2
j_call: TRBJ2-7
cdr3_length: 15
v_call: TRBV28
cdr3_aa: CASTGLAGGPYEQYF
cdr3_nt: TGTGCCAGCACTGGACTAGCGGGAGGGCCCTACGAGCAGTACTTC

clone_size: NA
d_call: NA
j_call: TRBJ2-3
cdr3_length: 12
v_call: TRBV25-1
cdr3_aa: CATEARTDTQYF
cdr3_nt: TGTGCCACAGAGGCGAGGACAGATACGCAGTATTTT

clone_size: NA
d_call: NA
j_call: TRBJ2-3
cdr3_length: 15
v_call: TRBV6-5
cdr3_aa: CASRYAQGSTDTQYF
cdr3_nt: TGTGCCAGCAGGTACGCTCAGGGATCCACAGATACGCAGTATTTT

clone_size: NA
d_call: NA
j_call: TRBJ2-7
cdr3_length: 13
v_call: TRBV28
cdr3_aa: CASSLAWQDEQYF
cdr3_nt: TGTGCCAGCAGTTTAGCCTGGCAAGACGAGCAGTACTTC

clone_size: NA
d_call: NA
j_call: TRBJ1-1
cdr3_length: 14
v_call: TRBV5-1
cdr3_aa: CASSLNTLNTEAFF
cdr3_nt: TGCGCCAGCAGCTTGAACACCCTGAACACTGAAGCTTTCTTT

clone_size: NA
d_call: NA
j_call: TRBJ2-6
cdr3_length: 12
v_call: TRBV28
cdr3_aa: CASSSGANVLTF
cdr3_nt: TGTGCCAGCAGCTCTGGGGCCAACGTCCTGACTTTC

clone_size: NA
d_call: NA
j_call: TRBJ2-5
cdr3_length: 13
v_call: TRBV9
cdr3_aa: CASSVRVQETQYF
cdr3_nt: TGTGCCAGCAGCGTGAGGGTGCAAGAGACCCAGTACTTC

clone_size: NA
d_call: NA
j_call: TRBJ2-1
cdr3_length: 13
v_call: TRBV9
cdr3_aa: CASSVVSRNEQFF
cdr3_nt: TGTGCCAGCAGCGTAGTGTCCAGAAATGAGCAGTTCTTC

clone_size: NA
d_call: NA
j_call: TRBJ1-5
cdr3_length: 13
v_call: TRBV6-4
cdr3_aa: CASSPSEDQPQHF
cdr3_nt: TGTGCCAGCAGCCCTAGTGAGGATCAGCCCCAGCATTTT

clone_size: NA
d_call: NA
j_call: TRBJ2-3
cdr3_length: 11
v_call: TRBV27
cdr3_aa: CASSSLNTQYF
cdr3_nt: TGTGCCAGCAGTTCCCTGAATACGCAGTATTTT

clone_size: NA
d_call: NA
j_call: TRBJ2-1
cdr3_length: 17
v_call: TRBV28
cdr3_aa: CASSSPTGRGAYNEQFF
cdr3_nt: TGTGCCAGCAGCTCCCCGACCGGGAGAGGGGCCTACAATGAGCAGTTCTTC

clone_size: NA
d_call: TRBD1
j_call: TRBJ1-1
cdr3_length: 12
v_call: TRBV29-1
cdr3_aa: CSVGGQLTEAFF
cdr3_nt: TGCAGCGTTGGGGGACAGCTCACTGAAGCTTTCTTT

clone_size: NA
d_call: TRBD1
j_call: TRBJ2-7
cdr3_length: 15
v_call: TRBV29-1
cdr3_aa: CSVYGRTGYSYEQYF
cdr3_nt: TGCAGCGTTTACGGCCGGACAGGATATTCCTACGAGCAGTACTTC

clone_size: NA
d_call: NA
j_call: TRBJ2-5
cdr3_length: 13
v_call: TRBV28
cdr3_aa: CASSYMDLETQYF
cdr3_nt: TGTGCCAGCAGTTATATGGACTTGGAGACCCAGTACTTC

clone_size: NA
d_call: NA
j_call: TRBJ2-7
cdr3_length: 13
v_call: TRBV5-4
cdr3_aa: CASSLGNWDEQYF
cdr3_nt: TGTGCCAGCAGCTTAGGGAATTGGGATGAGCAGTACTTC

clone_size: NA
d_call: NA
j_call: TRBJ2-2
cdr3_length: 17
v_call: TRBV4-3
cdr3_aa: CASSPHRRGWSVGELFF
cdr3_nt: TGCGCCAGCAGTCCCCATAGGAGGGGCTGGTCTGTCGGGGAGCTGTTTTTT

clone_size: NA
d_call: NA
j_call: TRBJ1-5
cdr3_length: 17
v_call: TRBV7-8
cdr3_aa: CASSLGPRGVLSQPQHF
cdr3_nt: TGTGCCAGCAGCCTAGGACCCAGGGGAGTACTGAGTCAGCCCCAGCATTTT

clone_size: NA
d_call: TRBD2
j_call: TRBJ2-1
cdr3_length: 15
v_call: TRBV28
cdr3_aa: CASWTSGSKYNEQFF
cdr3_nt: TGTGCCAGCTGGACTAGCGGGAGTAAATACAATGAGCAGTTCTTC

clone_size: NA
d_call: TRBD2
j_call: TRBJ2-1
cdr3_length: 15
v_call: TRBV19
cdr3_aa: CATKALAGGYNEQFF
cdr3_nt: TGTGCCACCAAAGCTCTAGCGGGAGGGTACAATGAGCAGTTCTTC

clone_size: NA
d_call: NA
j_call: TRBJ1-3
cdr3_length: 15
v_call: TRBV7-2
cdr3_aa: CASSLESGSGNTIYF
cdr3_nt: TGTGCCAGCAGCCTCGAGTCAGGATCTGGAAACACCATATATTTT

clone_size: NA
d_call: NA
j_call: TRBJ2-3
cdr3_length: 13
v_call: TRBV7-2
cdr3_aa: CASSLGPANTQYF
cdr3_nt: TGTGCCAGCAGCTTAGGCCCAGCTAATACGCAGTATTTT

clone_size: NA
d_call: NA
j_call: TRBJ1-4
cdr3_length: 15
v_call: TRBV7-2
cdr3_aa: CASSLGFLANEKLFF
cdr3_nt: TGTGCCAGCAGCTTAGGGTTTCTGGCTAATGAAAAACTGTTTTTT

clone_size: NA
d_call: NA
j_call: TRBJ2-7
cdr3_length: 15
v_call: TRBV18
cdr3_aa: CASSLGRIMNYEQYF
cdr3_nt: TGTGCCAGCTCACTGGGACGAATTATGAACTACGAGCAGTACTTC

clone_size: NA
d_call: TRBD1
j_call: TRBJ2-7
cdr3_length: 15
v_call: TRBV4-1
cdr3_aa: CASSQAQTGGYEQYF
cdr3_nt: TGCGCCAGCAGCCAAGCTCAGACAGGGGGTTACGAGCAGTACTTC

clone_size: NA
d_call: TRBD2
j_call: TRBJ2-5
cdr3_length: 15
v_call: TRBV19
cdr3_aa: CASSRTSGSLETQYF
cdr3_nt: TGTGCCAGTAGCCGGACTAGCGGGAGTCTAGAGACCCAGTACTTC

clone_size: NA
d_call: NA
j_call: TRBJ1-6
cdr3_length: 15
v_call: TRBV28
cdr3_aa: CASSLQGYNNSPLHF
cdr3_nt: TGTGCCAGCAGTCTCCAGGGCTATAATAATTCACCCCTCCACTTT

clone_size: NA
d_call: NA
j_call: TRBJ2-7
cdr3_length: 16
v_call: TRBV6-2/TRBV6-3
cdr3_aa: CASSYSPTTPTYEQYF
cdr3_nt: TGTGCCAGCAGTTACTCGCCTACTACTCCAACCTACGAGCAGTACTTC

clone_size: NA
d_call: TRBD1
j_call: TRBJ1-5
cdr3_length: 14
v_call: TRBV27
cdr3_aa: CASSFQGGNQPQHF
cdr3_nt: TGTGCCAGCAGCTTTCAGGGGGGCAATCAGCCCCAGCATTTT

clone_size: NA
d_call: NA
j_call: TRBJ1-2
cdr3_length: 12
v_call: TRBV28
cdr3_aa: CASSPNESGYTF
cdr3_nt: TGTGCCAGCAGCCCTAACGAGAGTGGCTACACCTTC

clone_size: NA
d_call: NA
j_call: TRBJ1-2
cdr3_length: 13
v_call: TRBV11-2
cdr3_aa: CASSPDSNYGYTF
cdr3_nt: TGTGCCAGCAGCCCCGACAGCAACTATGGCTACACCTTC

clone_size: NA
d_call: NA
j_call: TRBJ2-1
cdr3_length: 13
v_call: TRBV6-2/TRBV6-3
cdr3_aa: CASSYLAMGEQFF
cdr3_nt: TGTGCCAGCAGTTATTTAGCGATGGGTGAGCAGTTCTTC

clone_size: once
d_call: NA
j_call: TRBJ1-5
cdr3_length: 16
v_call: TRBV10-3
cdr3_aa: CAISDQGRFSNQPQHF
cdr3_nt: TGTGCCATCAGTGATCAGGGGAGGTTTAGCAATCAGCCCCAGCATTTT

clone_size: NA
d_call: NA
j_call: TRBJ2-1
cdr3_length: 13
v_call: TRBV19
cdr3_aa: CASSIERQAEQFF
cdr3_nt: TGTGCCAGTAGTATAGAGCGACAGGCGGAGCAGTTCTTC

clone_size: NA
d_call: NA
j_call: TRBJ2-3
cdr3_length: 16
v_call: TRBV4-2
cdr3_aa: CASSQSVGQSTDTQYF
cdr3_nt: TGTGCCAGCAGCCAATCTGTAGGGCAGAGCACAGATACGCAGTATTTT

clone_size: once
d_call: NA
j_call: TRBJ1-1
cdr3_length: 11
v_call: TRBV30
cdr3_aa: CAWSVESEAFF
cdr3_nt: TGTGCCTGGAGTGTCGAGAGTGAAGCTTTCTTT

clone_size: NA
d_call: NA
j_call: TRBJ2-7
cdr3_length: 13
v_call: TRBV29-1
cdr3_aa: CSAQSGDRYEQYF
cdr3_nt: TGCAGCGCACAATCGGGGGACCGCTACGAGCAGTACTTC

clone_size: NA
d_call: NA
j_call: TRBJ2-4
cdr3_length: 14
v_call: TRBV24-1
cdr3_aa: CATSDLGPPDIQYF
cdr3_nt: TGTGCCACCAGTGATTTGGGGCCGCCCGACATTCAGTACTTC

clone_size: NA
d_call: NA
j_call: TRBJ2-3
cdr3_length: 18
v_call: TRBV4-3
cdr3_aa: CASSLYLLGATGTDTQYF
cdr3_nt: TGCGCCAGCAGTCTTTATCTGCTCGGGGCCACAGGGACAGATACGCAGTATTTT

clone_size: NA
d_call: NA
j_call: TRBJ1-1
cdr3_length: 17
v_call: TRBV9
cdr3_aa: CASSVGARGRVNTEAFF
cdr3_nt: TGTGCCAGCAGCGTAGGGGCCCGGGGGCGTGTGAACACTGAAGCTTTCTTT

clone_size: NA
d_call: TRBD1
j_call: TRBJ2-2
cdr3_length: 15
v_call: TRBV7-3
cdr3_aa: CASSLTGANTGELFF
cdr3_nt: TGTGCCAGCAGCCTTACAGGGGCGAACACCGGGGAGCTGTTTTTT

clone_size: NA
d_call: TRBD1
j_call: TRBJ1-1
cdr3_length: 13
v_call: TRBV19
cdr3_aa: CASTPGGKNEAFF
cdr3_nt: TGTGCCAGTACCCCAGGGGGAAAGAATGAAGCTTTCTTT

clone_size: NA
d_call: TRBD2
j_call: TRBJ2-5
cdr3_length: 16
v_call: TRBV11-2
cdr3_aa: CASSLHVTSGPETQYF
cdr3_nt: TGTGCCAGCAGCTTACACGTGACTAGCGGCCCAGAGACCCAGTACTTC